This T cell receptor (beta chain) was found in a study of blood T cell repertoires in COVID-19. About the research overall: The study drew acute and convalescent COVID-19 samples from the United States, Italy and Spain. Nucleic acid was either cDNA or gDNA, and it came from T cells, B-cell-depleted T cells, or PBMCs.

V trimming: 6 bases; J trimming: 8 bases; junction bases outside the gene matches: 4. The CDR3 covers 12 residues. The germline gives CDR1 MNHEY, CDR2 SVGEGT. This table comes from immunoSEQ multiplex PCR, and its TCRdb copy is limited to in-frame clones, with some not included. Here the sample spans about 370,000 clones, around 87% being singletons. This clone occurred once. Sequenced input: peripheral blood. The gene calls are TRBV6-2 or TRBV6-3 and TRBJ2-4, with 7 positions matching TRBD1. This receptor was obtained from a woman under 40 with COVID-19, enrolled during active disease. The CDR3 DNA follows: TGTGCCAGCAGCCCGACAGGGTACATTCAGTACTTC. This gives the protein CASSPTGYIQYF.